This TCR beta chain was documented in a study of OX40 agonist ivuxolimab in advanced cancers. Profiling relied on immunoSEQ multiplex PCR, and the TCRdb table lists in-frame clones only, not all of them. The table lists 55,000 to 70,000 clones, 70% to 90% of them singletons, with about 4.7% in the top ten. A remark on this clone: Antigen: not known.

Germline CDR1 and CDR2: SGHTA and FQGTGA. Trimming removed 7 bases from V and 4 bases from J; junction bases left unmatched: 8. This CDR3 has 14 amino acids. Overall study results and limits: Dose levels from 0.1 to 3.0 mg/kg saw CD4+ and CD8+ blood T cells expand clonally by week 6.

The receptor's source is an adult with an advanced solid tumor such as melanoma, head and neck, liver or kidney cancer. The chain joins TRBV7-3 to TRBJ2-7, with 9 bases fitting TRBD2. Sequences were derived from CD4+ or CD8+ T cells sorted from blood, sampled in a trial of the OX40 agonist ivuxolimab. The CDR3 sequence: CASTRAGGLYEQYF. The CDR3 bases are TGTGCCAGCACCAGAGCGGGAGGACTTTACGAGCAGTACTTC. The entire variable domain, with the rest obtained from reference TRBV7-3 and TRBJ2-7, is as follows: GAGVSQTPSNKVTEKGKYVELRCDPISGHTALYWYRQSLGQGPEFLIYFQGTGAADDSGLPNDRFFAVRPEGSVSTLKIQRTERGDSAVYLCASTRAGGLYEQYFGPGTRLTVT.